This passage covers 11 T cell receptor beta chains from one sample sequenced in a study of blood T cell repertoires in COVID-19. Sequencing was performed with immunoSEQ multiplex PCR; in TCRdb, only in-frame clones are kept and a portion is missing. The sample yields 300,000 to 400,000 clones, about 92% seen once. The sequenced sample was PBMCs or T cells enriched from blood (not recorded which). Source of these receptors: a man in his sixties who had recovered from COVID-19.

The chain employs TRBV3-1 (or the pseudogene TRBV3-2) and TRBJ2-7, with a possible D match to TRBD2 (5 bases). CDR3 length: 17 residues. The germline V and J ends were trimmed by 2 bases and 4 bases, with 21 bases remaining between them. The V gene's germline CDR1 is LGHDT and CDR2 YNNKEL (reference sequence). CDR3 residues: CASSQRLGTRARYEQYF. Written as DNA, the CDR3 is TGTGCCAGCAGCCAACGATTGGGAACTAGAGCACGGTACGAGCAGTACTTC.

This sequence joins TRBV19 and TRBJ2-5, with a possible D match to TRBD1 (6 bases). The V gene lost 6 bases and the J gene lost 1 base, with 18 bases spanning the gap. The CDR3 contains 16 residues. In germline, CDR1 is LNHDA, CDR2 SQIVND (reference sequence). CDR3 nucleotides: TGTGCCAGTAGACCCTCCCCCGAAGGGGGCCAAGAGACCCAGTACTTC. Its translation: CASRPSPEGGQETQYF.

This sequence joins TRBV14 and TRBJ1-2; D gene ambiguous. The CDR3 is made up of 14 amino acids. V gave up 0 bases and J gave up 4 bases, with 9 bases separating them. Germline V CDR1 and CDR2: SGHDN, FVKESK. CDR3 sequence: CASSQDSVGYGYTF. DNA of the CDR3: TGTGCCAGCAGCCAAGATTCGGTTGGCTATGGCTACACCTTC.

The chain has TRBV7-2 and TRBJ2-3; 10 bases are shared with TRBD2. The junction had 8 bases not matched to a gene; V was cut back by 4 bases and J by 7 bases. Germline V gene data show CDR1 as SGHTA and CDR2 as FQGNSA. The CDR3 is 15 residues long. The CDR3 region is CASSSLAGVGYTQYF. In DNA form, the CDR3 reads TGTGCCAGCAGCTCGCTAGCGGGAGTGGGGTATACGCAGTATTTT.

The V call is TRBV10-3, the J call TRBJ2-1; TRBD2 agrees at 15 bases. V shed 6 bases, J shed 10 bases, and the junction held 7 bases outside the gene matches. The CDR3 loop spans 15 amino acids. CDR1 and CDR2 from the germline V gene are ENHRY and SYGVKD. This CDR3 is CAIRGLAGGLSEQFF. The CDR3 nucleotides read TGTGCCATCAGGGGACTAGCGGGAGGTTTGAGCGAGCAGTTCTTC.

The chain links TRBV6-5 to TRBJ2-1; 9 bases align to TRBD2. Germline CDR1 is MNHEY and CDR2 is SVGAGI. The CDR3 loop spans 14 amino acids. The ends lost 2 bases at V and 9 bases at J; junction bases unmatched: 5. The CDR3 reads CASSYVLAGSEQFF. CDR3 DNA sequence: TGTGCCAGCAGTTACGTACTAGCGGGTTCTGAGCAGTTCTTC.

This clone appeared a single time. V usage is TRBV5-1 and J usage is TRBJ2-1; 8 nucleotides match TRBD2. The CDR3 contains 16 residues. The germline CDR1 and CDR2 sequences are SGHRS and YFSETQ. The trim removed 4 bases at V and 2 bases at J, leaving 8 bases unmatched. This CDR3 reads CASSSALAGTYNEQFF. The CDR3, as DNA: TGCGCCAGCAGCAGCGCATTAGCGGGGACCTACAATGAGCAGTTCTTC.

The chain employs TRBV5-1 and TRBJ2-7; possibly TRBD2 for D (6 bases). Per germline, CDR1 SGHRS and CDR2 YFSETQ. The V end was cut by 3 bases, the J end by 6 bases, with 16 bases between. The CDR3 totals 14 residues. The CDR3 sequence: CASSSGLPQAEQYF. In DNA form, the CDR3 reads TGCGCCAGCAGCTCGGGACTCCCGCAGGCCGAGCAGTACTTC. Drawing the rest from reference TRBV5-1 and TRBJ2-7, the complete variable domain is KAGVTQTPRYLIKTRGQQVTLSCSPISGHRSVSWYQQTPGQGLQFLFEYFSETQRNKGNFPGRFSGRQFSNSRSEMNVSTLELGDSALYLCASSSGLPQAEQYFGPGTRLTVT.

The V and J genes are TRBV6-2 or TRBV6-3 and TRBJ1-6; the D is unclear. V lost 6 bases and J lost 14, with 14 bases in between. This CDR3 contains 12 residues. From germline, CDR1 is MNHEY and CDR2 SVGEGT. The CDR3 is CASSINSPTLHF. DNA for the CDR3: TGTGCCAGCAGCATTAACTCTCCAACCCTCCACTTT.

With respect to this clone: Other DNA sequences within the sample encode an identical CDR3. V gene TRBV5-1 combines with J gene TRBJ2-2, with a weak D call TRBD2 (5 bases). The CDR3 runs to 14 residues. Germline V CDR1 and CDR2: SGHRS, YFSETQ. V gave up 2 bases and J gave up 3 bases, with 8 bases separating them. The CDR3 nucleotides are TGCGCCAGCAGCTTCAGGCGGGACACCGGGGAGCTGTTTTTT. Its protein product is CASSFRRDTGELFF.

V and J are TRBV14 and TRBJ2-2, with D perhaps matching TRBD1 (6 bases). Looked up from germline, CDR1 is SGHDN and CDR2 is FVKESK. Between the trimmed V and J ends, which lost 4 bases and 3 bases, there was a span of 12 bases. This CDR3 region has 15 residues. CDR3 residues: CASSRQATDTGELFF. CDR3 sequence (DNA): TGTGCCAGCAGCCGACAGGCCACGGACACCGGGGAGCTGTTTTTT. The variable domain in full, with the rest retrieved from reference TRBV14 and TRBJ2-2, is EAGVTQFPSHSVIEKGQTVTLRCDPISGHDNLYWYRRVMGKEIKFLLHFVKESKQDESGMPNNRFLAERTGGTYSTLKVQPAELEDSGVYFCASSRQATDTGELFFGEGSRLTVL.